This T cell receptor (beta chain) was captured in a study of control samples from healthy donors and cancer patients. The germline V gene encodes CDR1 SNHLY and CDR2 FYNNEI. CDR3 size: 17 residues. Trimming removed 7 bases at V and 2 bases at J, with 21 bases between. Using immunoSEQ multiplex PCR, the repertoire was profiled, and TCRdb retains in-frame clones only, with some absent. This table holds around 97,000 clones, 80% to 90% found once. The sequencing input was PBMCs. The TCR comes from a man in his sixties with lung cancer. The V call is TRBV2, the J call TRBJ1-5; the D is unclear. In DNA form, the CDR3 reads TGTGCCAGCACTGGGCAGTACTATAGTTTGGGCAATCAGCCCCAGCATTTT. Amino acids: CASTGQYYSLGNQPQHF.